This TCR beta chain came from a study of tumor-infiltrating lymphocytes in primary liver carcinoma. Study conclusions and caveats: Tumor region pairs showed greater overlap than either tumor-adjacent or tumor-blood pairs did.

From unsorted bulk tissue weighing about 18-30 mg, DNA and RNA were co-extracted. On this clonotype: Its specificity is not known.

Starting material of 400 to 600 ng total RNA yielded TCR beta cDNA via a constant-region primer. What produced the TCR beta libraries was three nested multiplex PCR rounds using slightly modified ARM-PCR. TCRdb re-called the multiplex PCR reads with MiXCR, one entry per CDR3 protein. Found here are 100,000 to 150,000 distinct CDR3 sequences, around 64% of them singletons; the top ten hold 8.4%. The specimen sequenced was liver tumor tissue from sampling region 3. Subset of the sample: tumor region T3, left-lateral pole. This receptor was obtained from a woman in her sixties with primary liver carcinoma and hepatitis B virus infection.

The DNA for the CDR3 is TGTGCCCGGACCCTCCGGAACAGGGGGCTTTACGAGCAGTACTTC. As protein: CARTLRNRGLYEQYF. The chain is built from TRBV30 and TRBJ2-7, with 9 bases identical to TRBD1. The CDR3 is 15 residues long. Germline V lookup: CDR1 GTSNPN, CDR2 SVGIG (reference sequence). V was pared by 8 bases and J by 4 bases, with 15 bases of the junction left unmatched.